This is a list of T cell receptor beta chains from one sample in a study of T cell responses to AZD1222 COVID-19 vaccine. Produced via immunoSEQ multiplex PCR; TCRdb's table is partial and in-frame only. The sample gives 120,000 or so clones, approximately 90% of which show up once; about 4% is in the top ten. This specimen was peripheral blood, taken 28 days after the second AZD1222 dose. The receptors were gathered from an adult who received the AZD1222 COVID-19 vaccine. Each CDR3 is given with its conserved first and last residue. A D gene is named only where the DNA matches it firmly. Size values are once, few and many counts, or a class for expanded clones, and some rows have none.

TRBJ2-3 | 14 | TRBV7-2 | NA | NA | CASKNDPSEDTQYF | TGTGCCAGCAAAAATGACCCTAGCGAGGATACGCAGTATTTT
TRBJ1-1 | 15 | TRBV6-6 | NA | NA | CASSYEPGAGTEAFF | TGTGCCAGCAGTTACGAACCGGGGGCGGGCACTGAAGCTTTCTTT
TRBJ1-2 | 14 | TRBV28 | NA | NA | CASSPGILNYGYTF | TGTGCCAGCAGTCCCGGGATCCTTAACTATGGCTACACCTTC
TRBJ1-1 | 12 | TRBV5-6 | NA | NA | CASSLDRIEAFF | TGTGCCAGCAGCTTGGACAGGATTGAAGCTTTCTTT
TRBJ2-1 | 13 | TRBV12-5 | NA | TRBD1 | CASIYRGINEQFF | TGTGCTAGTATCTACAGGGGAATCAATGAGCAGTTCTTC
TRBJ1-1 | 16 | TRBV11-2 | medium-sized | NA | CASSTPRGEWNTEAFF | TGTGCCAGCAGCACCCCGAGGGGGGAGTGGAACACTGAAGCTTTCTTT
TRBJ1-6 | 11 | TRBV6-4 | NA | NA | CASSAGGTLHF | TGTGCCAGCAGTGCCGGGGGCACTCTCCACTTT
TRBJ1-5 | 15 | TRBV3-1/TRBV3-2 | NA | NA | CASSQTRSFDQPQHF | TGTGCCAGCAGCCAAACCCGATCTTTCGATCAGCCCCAGCATTTT
TRBJ2-1 | 12 | TRBV5-4 | NA | NA | CASSLDSNEQFF | TGTGCCAGCAGCCTTGACTCCAATGAGCAGTTCTTC
TRBJ1-1 | 14 | TRBV5-1 | NA | TRBD1 | CASSWLDRDTEAFF | TGCGCCAGCAGCTGGTTGGACAGGGACACTGAAGCTTTCTTT
TRBJ1-1 | 14 | TRBV20-1 | NA | NA | CSASLYRVNGEAFF | TGCAGTGCTAGTCTTTACAGGGTGAATGGTGAAGCTTTCTTT
TRBJ1-2 | 17 | TRBV21-1 | NA | NA | CASNLSGTIRGLGGYTF | TGTGCCAGCAACCTCTCCGGGACCATAAGGGGCCTGGGGGGCTACACCTTC
TRBJ2-5 | 14 | TRBV23-1 | once | NA | CASSQGGVPETQYF | TGCGCCAGCAGTCAAGGCGGTGTACCGGAGACCCAGTACTTC
TRBJ2-7 | 13 | TRBV7-2 | NA | NA | CASSLGSQGGVYF | TGTGCCAGCAGCTTAGGATCACAGGGTGGGGTGTACTTC
TRBJ2-1 | 14 | TRBV6-4 | NA | NA | CASSDGLDYNEQFF | TGTGCCAGCAGTGACGGACTTGACTACAATGAGCAGTTCTTC
TRBJ2-5 | 15 | TRBV7-6 | NA | TRBD2 | CASSGAGTIQETQYF | TGTGCCAGCTCCGGAGCGGGAACAATCCAAGAGACCCAGTACTTC
TRBJ2-1 | 16 | TRBV7-2 | once | TRBD2 | CASSLSGGAVYNEQFF | TGTGCCAGCAGTTTAAGCGGGGGGGCCGTCTACAATGAGCAGTTCTTC
TRBJ1-1 | 16 | TRBV5-6 | NA | TRBD1 | CASSWGTGARDTEAFF | TGTGCCAGCAGCTGGGGGACAGGGGCTAGGGACACTGAAGCTTTCTTT
TRBJ1-3 | 13 | TRBV29-1 | NA | TRBD1 | CSVRQGGGNTIYF | TGCAGCGTTAGACAGGGGGGGGGAAACACCATATATTTT
TRBJ2-3 | 17 | TRBV9 | NA | NA | CASSARRRLVDTDTQYF | TGTGCCAGCAGCGCGAGACGGAGGTTGGTAGACACAGATACGCAGTATTTT
TRBJ2-3 | 14 | TRBV9 | NA | NA | CASGGAFVTDTQYF | TGTGCCAGCGGGGGGGCCTTCGTCACAGATACGCAGTATTTT
TRBJ2-1 | 16 | TRBV6-5 | NA | NA | CASSYSGGRGYNEQFF | TGTGCCAGCAGTTACTCAGGGGGACGAGGCTACAATGAGCAGTTCTTC
TRBJ1-5 | 12 | TRBV15 | NA | NA | CATGFSNQPQHF | TGTGCCACCGGTTTTAGCAATCAGCCCCAGCATTTT
TRBJ2-4 | 15 | TRBV9 | NA | NA | CASSTTVGAKNIQYF | TGTGCCAGCAGCACGACAGTTGGAGCCAAAAACATTCAGTACTTC
TRBJ2-2 | 17 | TRBV28 | NA | TRBD1 | CASSSPGGSSNTGELFF | TGTGCCAGCAGTTCTCCAGGGGGCTCATCGAACACCGGGGAGCTGTTTTTT
TRBJ2-7 | 16 | TRBV6-2/TRBV6-3 | NA | NA | CASSYPYGGNRYEQYF | TGTGCCAGCAGTTACCCCTATGGCGGGAACCGCTACGAGCAGTACTTC
TRBJ2-7 | 14 | TRBV7-2 | NA | NA | CASSTGGTYYEQYF | TGTGCCAGCAGCACCGGAGGGACATACTACGAGCAGTACTTC
TRBJ1-3 | 16 | TRBV15 | NA | NA | CATSSDRPHSGNTIYF | TGTGCCACCAGCAGCGATAGACCCCACTCTGGAAACACCATATATTTT
TRBJ1-2 | 15 | TRBV18 | NA | NA | CASSPSSGNPYGYTF | TGTGCCAGCTCACCATCTTCAGGAAATCCCTATGGCTACACCTTC
TRBJ1-2 | 14 | TRBV11-2 | NA | NA | CASSLDGTVKGYTF | TGTGCCAGCAGCTTAGATGGGACTGTAAAGGGCTACACCTTC
TRBJ1-2 | 12 | TRBV29-1 | NA | NA | CSVEVSYYGYTF | TGCAGCGTTGAGGTCAGCTACTATGGCTACACCTTC
TRBJ1-1 | 16 | TRBV19 | NA | NA | CASSPFAGTLNTEAFF | TGTGCCAGTAGCCCCTTTGCCGGGACCTTGAACACTGAAGCTTTCTTT
TRBJ2-7 | 13 | TRBV28 | NA | NA | CASSLPSRYEQYF | TGTGCCAGCAGTTTACCCTCTAGGTACGAGCAGTACTTC
TRBJ1-2 | 14 | TRBV5-6 | once | TRBD1 | CASRGTGGFYGYTF | TGTGCCAGCAGAGGGACAGGGGGTTTCTATGGCTACACCTTC
TRBJ1-2 | 11 | TRBV12-3/TRBV12-4 | once | NA | CASSFGTSYTF | TGTGCCAGCAGTTTTGGCACAAGCTACACCTTC
TRBJ1-5 | 15 | TRBV28 | NA | TRBD1 | CASSLTGGANQPQHF | TGTGCCAGCAGTTTAACAGGGGGAGCCAATCAGCCCCAGCATTTT
TRBJ2-1 | 15 | TRBV11-3 | NA | TRBD1 | CASSITGTGYNEQFF | TGTGCCAGCAGCATTACCGGGACAGGATACAATGAGCAGTTCTTC
TRBJ2-1 | 17 | TRBV4-2 | NA | TRBD2 | CASSQGTSGGGYNEQFF | TGTGCCAGCAGCCAGGGGACTAGCGGGGGGGGATACAATGAGCAGTTCTTC
TRBJ1-2 | 16 | TRBV13 | NA | TRBD1 | CASSPIRTGGADGYTF | TGTGCCAGCAGCCCGATACGGACAGGAGGAGCGGATGGCTACACCTTC
TRBJ2-2 | 15 | TRBV7-3 | few | TRBD2 | CASSPYGGVTGELFF | TGTGCCAGCAGCCCCTACGGGGGGGTCACCGGGGAGCTGTTTTTT
TRBJ2-1 | 15 | TRBV21-1 | NA | NA | CASSDPDIRHNEQFF | TGTGCCAGCTCCGATCCCGACATCCGCCACAATGAGCAGTTCTTC
TRBJ1-6 | 15 | TRBV5-1 | once | NA | CASSPQGGGNSPLHF | TGCGCCAGCAGCCCTCAGGGTGGGGGTAATTCACCCCTCCACTTT
TRBJ2-3 | 16 | TRBV5-1 | NA | TRBD2 | CASSPLTSGPTDTQYF | TGCGCCAGCAGCCCCCTGACTAGCGGGCCCACAGATACGCAGTATTTT
TRBJ1-1 | 12 | TRBV12-3/TRBV12-4 | NA | TRBD1 | CASSLRQGEAFF | TGTGCCAGCAGTCTCAGACAGGGGGAAGCTTTCTTT
TRBJ1-2 | 13 | TRBV30 | NA | NA | CAWSEKGLMGYTF | TGTGCCTGGAGTGAGAAAGGGCTAATGGGCTACACCTTC
TRBJ1-4 | 17 | TRBV7-8 | NA | NA | CASSYSPTGSINEKLFF | TGTGCCAGCAGCTACTCCCCCACAGGATCTATTAATGAAAAACTGTTTTTT
TRBJ2-7 | 15 | TRBV7-9 | NA | TRBD1 | CASSQKGQGGYEQYF | TGTGCCAGCAGCCAAAAGGGACAGGGGGGCTACGAGCAGTACTTC
TRBJ2-3 | 15 | TRBV6-5 | NA | TRBD2 | CASSPSGTSTDTQYF | TGTGCCAGCAGTCCGAGCGGGACTAGCACAGATACGCAGTATTTT
TRBJ1-1 | 18 | TRBV19 | NA | TRBD1 | CASSRGGTRQGSETEAFF | TGTGCCAGTAGTAGAGGGGGAACGAGACAGGGGAGTGAAACTGAAGCTTTCTTT
TRBJ2-1 | 13 | TRBV5-6 | NA | NA | CASSLDRFNEQFF | TGTGCCAGCAGCTTGGATAGATTCAATGAGCAGTTCTTC
TRBJ2-2 | 18 | TRBV9 | once | TRBD2 | CASSGGLAGLPNTGELFF | TGTGCCAGCAGCGGGGGACTAGCGGGGCTTCCGAACACCGGGGAGCTGTTTTTT
TRBJ2-7 | 14 | TRBV5-4 | NA | TRBD1 | CASTTGQGPYEQYF | TGTGCCAGCACCACCGGACAGGGTCCCTACGAGCAGTACTTC
TRBJ1-1 | 12 | TRBV6-2/TRBV6-3 | NA | NA | CASSFSGTEAFF | TGTGCCAGCAGTTTCTCAGGGACTGAAGCTTTCTTT
TRBJ2-1 | 17 | TRBV5-4 | NA | TRBD2 | CASSPNGGAGGPKKQFF | TGTGCCAGCAGCCCGAACGGGGGAGCGGGAGGGCCGAAAAAACAGTTCTTC
TRBJ1-2 | 12 | TRBV7-9 | few | NA | CASSLGGGGYTF | TGTGCCAGCAGCTTAGGGGGTGGTGGCTACACCTTC
TRBJ2-7 | 14 | TRBV5-1 | NA | NA | CASSSGTHSYEQYF | TGCGCCAGCAGCTCCGGGACTCACTCCTACGAGCAGTACTTC
TRBJ2-5 | 14 | TRBV6-5 | NA | NA | CASTSSGYQETQYF | TGTGCCAGCACTTCCTCAGGATACCAAGAGACCCAGTACTTC
TRBJ2-7 | 14 | TRBV5-1 | once | TRBD2 | CASSFGLASYEQYF | TGCGCCAGCAGCTTCGGACTAGCCTCCTACGAGCAGTACTTC
TRBJ1-4 | 14 | TRBV28 | NA | NA | CASSLTGAREKLFF | TGTGCCAGCAGCCTGACAGGAGCGCGAGAAAAACTGTTTTTT